This TCR beta chain was obtained from a study of blood T cell repertoires in COVID-19. The wider study: The United States, Italy and Spain were the sources of the acute and convalescent COVID-19 samples.

The assay was immunoSEQ multiplex PCR, and TCRdb's table has in-frame clones only and misses some. This table holds around 70,000 clones, approximately 79% found once. The V end lost 1 base, the J end lost 4 bases, and 10 bases lay between the germline ends. The CDR3 totals 14 residues. CDR1 and CDR2 from the germline V gene are LNHDA and SQIVND (reference sequence). Sequencing was carried out using peripheral blood. The sequence came from a woman aged 45 to 65 with acute or convalescent COVID-19. The chain is built from TRBV19 and TRBJ1-2, with D possibly being TRBD1 (5 bases). The CDR3 sequence is CASSIGQGGYGYTF. The DNA of the CDR3 is TGTGCCAGTAGTATAGGGCAGGGCGGCTATGGCTACACCTTC.